A selection of T cell receptor beta chains follows, all from one sample in a study of blood T cell repertoires in COVID-19. Assay used: immunoSEQ multiplex PCR; TCRdb lists only in-frame clones, some missing. The sample has tens of thousands of clones, 80% to 90% seen once; the top ten hold roughly 2.5%. Sequenced material: peripheral blood. The origin of the receptors is a woman in her 70s with COVID-19, enrolled during active disease. Each CDR3 is given with its conserved first and last residue. D genes are given only for firm matches. Where a row states a size, it is once, few, many or the class of an expanded clone; other rows omit it.

d_call j_call v_call clone_size cdr3_nt cdr3_aa
. TRBJ2-5 TRBV29-1 few TGCAGCCTGGGGGACGATCGGCGCGGGGCCCAGTACTTC CSLGDDRRGAQYF
. TRBJ1-3 TRBV5-1 . TGCGCCAGCAGCTTAACCGACGTTGGAGACACCATATATTTT CASSLTDVGDTIYF
TRBD2 TRBJ2-1 TRBV20-1 . TGCAGTGCTAGTGAGACGTCTAGCGGGGGCTACAATGAGCAGTTCTTC CSASETSSGGYNEQFF
TRBD1 TRBJ1-5 TRBV5-1 . TGCGCCAGCAGCCCTACAGGGGTAAGTGGTCAGCCCCAGCATTTT CASSPTGVSGQPQHF
. TRBJ1-4 TRBV5-1 few TGCGCCAGCAGCTTGGGCGGGACCGCGCTAACTAATGAAAAACTGTTTTTT CASSLGGTALTNEKLFF
. TRBJ2-1 TRBV6-2/TRBV6-3 . TGTGCCAGCAGCTCCCCGAACTCCCCCGGTGAGCAGTTCTTC CASSSPNSPGEQFF
TRBD1 TRBJ1-4 TRBV19 . TGTGCCACAAAATACCCGGGACAGAAAAAACTGTTTTTT CATKYPGQKKLFF
. TRBJ1-1 TRBV7-9 . TGTGCCACCCTCCCGGGGGGTGGTTTAGGCACTGAAGCTTTCTTT CATLPGGGLGTEAFF
TRBD1 TRBJ2-1 TRBV4-3 . TGCGCCAGCAGCCAAAAAACAGGGGTTTCCAACAATGAGCAGTTCTTC CASSQKTGVSNNEQFF
. TRBJ2-5 TRBV7-9 . TGTGCCAGCAGCTTAGGGGTAAACACAGGTCCAAGACGCCAAGAGACCCAGTACTTC CASSLGVNTGPRRQETQYF
. TRBJ2-1 TRBV7-6 once TGTGCCAGCAGTTCGGGTTTTAGCTCCCACAATGAGCAGTTCTTC CASSSGFSSHNEQFF
TRBD2 TRBJ2-1 TRBV4-2 . TGTGCCAGCAGCCAAGAGGGACTAGCGGGGGGCAATGAGCAGTTCTTC CASSQEGLAGGNEQFF
TRBD1 TRBJ2-5 TRBV5-4 . TGTGCCAGCAGCAACCCTAGACAGGGGGGGAGGCAAGAGACCCAGTACTTC CASSNPRQGGRQETQYF
TRBD2 TRBJ2-1 TRBV27 . TGTGCCAGCAGACTAGCGGCGATGAGCTCCTACAATGAGCAGTTCTTC CASRLAAMSSYNEQFF
. TRBJ1-5 TRBV7-6 . TGTGCCAGCAGCACCACGCGAAATCAGCCCCAGCATTTT CASSTTRNQPQHF
. TRBJ1-2 TRBV29-1 . TGCAGCGTTGAAGCTCGCGGGGGTGGTTATGGCTACACCTTC CSVEARGGGYGYTF
. TRBJ2-3 TRBV14 once TGTGCCAGCAGCCAATTGGTGGGAGCTACAGATACGCAGTATTTT CASSQLVGATDTQYF